This T cell receptor (beta chain) was identified in a study of blood T cells in healthy people across ages. About the research overall: Per every two T cells, about one barcoded beta molecule was captured by template switching. Study-wide results and caveats: Considered underestimates were the diversity estimates obtained from one million T cells. Compared with aged donors, long-lived donors showed fewer expanded clones, suggesting selection.

Points on this clonotype: Its antigen is still unknown.

A second PCR, run for about 6 to 11 cycles, used a sample-barcoded 5' primer plus a J-beta primer mix. TCRdb analysed the 5' RACE reads with MiXCR anew, one entry per CDR3 protein. This sample has hundreds of thousands of distinct CDR3 sequences, with over 20% found just once. Germline V gene sequence: CDR1 DFQATT, CDR2 SNEGSKA (reference sequence). The V and J ends lost 3 bases and 4 bases respectively, with 12 bases between them. The CDR3 extends over 14 amino acids. Each of the donors had about 9.9 milliliters of peripheral blood drawn into EDTA-treated Vacutainer tubes. The sample was blood. The source is an older man in good health. The rearrangement links TRBV20-1 to TRBJ2-2; perhaps TRBD1 as D (5 bases). The CDR3 sequence: CSARFMQGTGELFF. CDR3 coding DNA: TGCAGTGCTAGGTTCATGCAGGGCACCGGGGAGCTGTTTTTT.